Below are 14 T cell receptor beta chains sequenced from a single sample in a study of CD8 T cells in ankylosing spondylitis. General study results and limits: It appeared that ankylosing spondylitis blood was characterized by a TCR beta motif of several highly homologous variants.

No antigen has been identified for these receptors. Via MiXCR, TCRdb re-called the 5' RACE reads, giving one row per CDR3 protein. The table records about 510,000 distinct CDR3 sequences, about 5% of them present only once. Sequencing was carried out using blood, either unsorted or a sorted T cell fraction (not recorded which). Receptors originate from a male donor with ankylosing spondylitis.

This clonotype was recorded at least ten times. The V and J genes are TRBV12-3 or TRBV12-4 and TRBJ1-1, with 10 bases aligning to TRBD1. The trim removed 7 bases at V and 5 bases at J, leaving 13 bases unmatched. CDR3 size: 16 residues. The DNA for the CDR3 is TGTGCCAGCACCCCCCGGGACAGGGGATATCCTACTGAAGCTTTCTTT. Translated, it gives CASTPRDRGYPTEAFF.

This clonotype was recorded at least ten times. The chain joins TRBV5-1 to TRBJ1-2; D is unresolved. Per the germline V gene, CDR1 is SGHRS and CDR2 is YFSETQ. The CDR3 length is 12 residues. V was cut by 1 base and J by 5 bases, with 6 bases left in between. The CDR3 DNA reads TGCGCCAGCAGCTTGACGGATTATGGCTACACCTTC. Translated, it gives CASSLTDYGYTF.

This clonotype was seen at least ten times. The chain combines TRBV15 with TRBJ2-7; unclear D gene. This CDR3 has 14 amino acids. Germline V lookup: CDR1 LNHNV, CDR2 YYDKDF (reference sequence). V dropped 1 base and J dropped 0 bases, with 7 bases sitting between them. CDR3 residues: CATSRVPDSYEQYF. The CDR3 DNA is TGTGCCACCAGCAGAGTGCCGGACTCCTACGAGCAGTACTTC.

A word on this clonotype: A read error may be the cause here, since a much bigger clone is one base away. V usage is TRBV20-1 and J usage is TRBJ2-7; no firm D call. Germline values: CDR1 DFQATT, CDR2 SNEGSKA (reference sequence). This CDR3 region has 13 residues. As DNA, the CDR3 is TGCACTGCTAGACCCTTAATCCCCTACGAGCAGTACTTC. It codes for CTARPLIPYEQYF.

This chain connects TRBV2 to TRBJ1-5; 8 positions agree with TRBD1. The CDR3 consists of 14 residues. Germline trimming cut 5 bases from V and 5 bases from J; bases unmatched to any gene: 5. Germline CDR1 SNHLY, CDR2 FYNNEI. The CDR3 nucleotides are TGTGCCAGCAGTTTCACGACAGGGGATCAGCCCCAGCATTTT. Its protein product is CASSFTTGDQPQHF.

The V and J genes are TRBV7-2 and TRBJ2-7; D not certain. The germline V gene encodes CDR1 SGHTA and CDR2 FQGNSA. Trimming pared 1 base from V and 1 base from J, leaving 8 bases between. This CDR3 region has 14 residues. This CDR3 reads CASSLDGLSYEQYF. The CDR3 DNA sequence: TGTGCCAGCAGCTTAGATGGGTTATCCTACGAGCAGTACTTC.

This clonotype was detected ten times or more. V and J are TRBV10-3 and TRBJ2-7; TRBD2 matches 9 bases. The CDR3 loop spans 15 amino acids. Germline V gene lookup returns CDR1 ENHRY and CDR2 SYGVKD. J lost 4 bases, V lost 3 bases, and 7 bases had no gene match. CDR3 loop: CAISEIAGATYEQYF. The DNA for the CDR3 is TGTGCCATCAGTGAAATAGCGGGGGCGACTTACGAGCAGTACTTC.

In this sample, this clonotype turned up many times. The CDR3 here is CSARGDTFPYEQYF. The CDR3 coding sequence is TGCAGTGCTAGGGGGGACACCTTCCCCTACGAGCAGTACTTC. The rearrangement links TRBV20-1 to TRBJ2-7; tentative D call: TRBD1 (6 bases). Trimming left V 3 bases short and J 2 bases short, with 14 bases between. Germline V gene sequence: CDR1 DFQATT, CDR2 SNEGSKA (reference sequence). The CDR3 is made up of 14 amino acids.

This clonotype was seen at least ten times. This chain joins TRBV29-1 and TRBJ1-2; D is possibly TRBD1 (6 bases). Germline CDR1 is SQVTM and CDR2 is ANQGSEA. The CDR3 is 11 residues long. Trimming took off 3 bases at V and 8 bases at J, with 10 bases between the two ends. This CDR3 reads CSVEAGEGYTF. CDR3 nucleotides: TGCAGCGTTGAGGCAGGGGAGGGCTACACCTTC.

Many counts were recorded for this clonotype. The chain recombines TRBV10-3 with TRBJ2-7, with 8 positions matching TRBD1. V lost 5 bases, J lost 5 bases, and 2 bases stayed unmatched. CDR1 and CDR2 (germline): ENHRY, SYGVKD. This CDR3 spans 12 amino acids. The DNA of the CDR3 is TGTGCCATCAGTAAGGACAGGGACGAGCAGTACTTC. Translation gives CAISKDRDEQYF.

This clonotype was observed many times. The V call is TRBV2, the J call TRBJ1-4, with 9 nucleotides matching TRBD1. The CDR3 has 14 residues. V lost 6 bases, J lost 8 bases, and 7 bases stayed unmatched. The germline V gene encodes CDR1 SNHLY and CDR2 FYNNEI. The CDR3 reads CASRTTGGSEKLFF. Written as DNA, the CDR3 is TGTGCCAGCAGAACTACAGGGGGCTCGGAAAAACTGTTTTTT.

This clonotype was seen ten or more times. CDR3: CSARRGFDSPLHF. CDR3 coding DNA: TGCAGTGCTCGCAGGGGTTTTGATTCACCCCTCCACTTT. This chain joins TRBV20-1 and TRBJ1-6, with TRBD1 as a possible D gene (6 bases). CDR1 is DFQATT and CDR2 is SNEGSKA in the germline V gene (reference sequence). V lost 5 bases, J lost 8 bases, and 13 bases lay in between. This CDR3 contains 13 residues.

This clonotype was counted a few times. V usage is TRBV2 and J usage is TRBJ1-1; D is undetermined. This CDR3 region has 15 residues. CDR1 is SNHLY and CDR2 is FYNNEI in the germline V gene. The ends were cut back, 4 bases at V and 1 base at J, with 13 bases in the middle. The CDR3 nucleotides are TGTGCCAGCAGTGGGGGTGCAACGGCGAACACTGAAGCTTTCTTT. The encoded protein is CASSGGATANTEAFF.

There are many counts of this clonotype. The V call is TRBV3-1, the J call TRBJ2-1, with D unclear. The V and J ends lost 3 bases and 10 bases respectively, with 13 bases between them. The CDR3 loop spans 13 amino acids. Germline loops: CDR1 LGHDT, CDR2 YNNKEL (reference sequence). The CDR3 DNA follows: TGTGCCAGCAGCCATCTAGACCCTGGAGAGCAGTTCTTC. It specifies CASSHLDPGEQFF.